The 32 T cell receptor beta chains below were found in one sample sequenced in a study of Graves' ophthalmopathy and Graves' hyperthyroidism. Amplified material comprised TCR beta CDR3 regions derived from RNA transcripts. HTBI primers were used in a first-round RT-PCR, which preceded a second-round multiplex PCR. TCRdb recomputed calls from the multiplex PCR reads with MiXCR, one row per CDR3 protein. The sample lists about 740,000 distinct CDR3 sequences; 40% were seen once. The material sequenced was peripheral blood. The receptors were gathered from an adult man with Graves' ophthalmopathy.

The chain has TRBV7-9 and TRBJ2-2; D remains ambiguous. Trimming shortened V by 5 bases and J by 5 bases, and 12 bases separated the two germline ends. The CDR3 covers 14 residues. Germline CDR1 reads SEHNR; CDR2 reads FQNEAQ (reference sequence). The CDR3 spells CASSPTRATGELFF. The CDR3 nucleotides read TGTGCCAGCAGCCCGACACGAGCGACCGGGGAGCTGTTTTTT.

The rearrangement links TRBV24-1 to TRBJ1-5, with TRBD1 identical over 7 bases. Per germline, CDR1 KGHDR and CDR2 SFDVKD. After removal of 5 bases from V and 5 bases from J, the junction contained 5 bases not matched to a gene. The CDR3 runs to 14 residues. CDR3 residues: CATSASDRDQPQHF. The DNA for the CDR3 is TGTGCCACCAGTGCTAGCGACAGGGATCAGCCCCAGCATTTT.

This clonotype was counted ten times or more. The chain links TRBV2 to TRBJ1-2, with a possible D match to TRBD1 (5 bases). V lost 7 bases, J lost 8 bases, and 11 bases lay in between. The CDR3 runs 11 residues. Germline CDR1 is SNHLY and CDR2 is FYNNEI. Here the CDR3 reads CASNMRDGYTF. Here the CDR3 DNA reads TGTGCCAGCAATATGCGGGACGGCTACACCTTC. The full variable domain, with the rest looked up from reference TRBV2 and TRBJ1-2, is EPEVTQTPSHQVTQMGQEVILRCVPISNHLYFYWYRQILGQKVEFLVSFYNNEISEKSEIFDDQFSVERPDGSNFTLKIRSTKLEDSAMYFCASNMRDGYTFGSGTRLTVV.

This clonotype occurred a few times. The rearrangement links TRBV7-2 to TRBJ1-5, with D possibly being TRBD1 (6 bases). The CDR3 loop spans 15 amino acids. The germline gives CDR1 SGHTA, CDR2 FQGNSA. Trimming took off 2 bases at V and 4 bases at J, with 12 bases between the two ends. CDR3: CASSLYFTGNQPQHF. In DNA, the CDR3 is TGTGCCAGCAGCTTATATTTCACAGGGAATCAGCCCCAGCATTTT.

The rearrangement joins TRBV7-9 to TRBJ2-5; D remains unclear. There are 14 residues in the CDR3. Germline V CDR1 and CDR2: SEHNR, FQNEAQ (reference sequence). Between the trimmed V and J ends, which lost 1 base and 2 bases, there was a span of 8 bases. The CDR3 is CASSLDGNQETQYF. CDR3 DNA sequence: TGTGCCAGCAGCTTAGACGGCAATCAAGAGACCCAGTACTTC.

This clonotype occurred a few times. The V call is TRBV24-1, the J call TRBJ1-5; 9 bases agree with TRBD1. Germline values: CDR1 KGHDR, CDR2 SFDVKD. V was clipped by 11 bases and J by 1 base; unmatched bases: 8. The CDR3 covers 15 residues. CDR3 in amino acids: CASRRQGDSNQPQHF. The CDR3 DNA is TGTGCCAGCAGACGACAGGGGGACAGCAATCAGCCCCAGCATTTT.

About this clonotype itself: A read error may explain this, as a much larger clone is one base away. The chain joins TRBV2 to TRBJ2-7; 7 bases are a match to TRBD1. V lost 2 bases and J lost 3; bases outside the gene matches: 7. The V gene's germline CDR1 is SNHLY and CDR2 FYNNEI. CDR3 length equals 15 residues. This chain's CDR3 is CASSEYRGQDYEQYF. The CDR3 DNA reads TGTGCCAGCAGTGAATACCGCGGACAGGACTACGAGCAGTACTTC. The whole variable domain, filled in from reference TRBV2 and TRBJ2-7, reads EPEVTQTPSHQVTQMGQEVILRCVPISNHLYFYWYRQILGQKVEFLVSFYNNEISEKSEIFDDQFSVERPDGSNFTLKIRSTKLEDSAMYFCASSEYRGQDYEQYFGPGTRLTVT.

This clonotype has at least ten counts. CDR3 nucleotide sequence: TGTGCCAGCAGTGCAGTCCCGGGGACGTATACTGAAGCTTTCTTT. Translating gives CASSAVPGTYTEAFF. The chain uses TRBV2 and TRBJ1-1; D might be TRBD1 (5 bases). The CDR3 sequence is 15 residues long. From germline, CDR1 is SNHLY and CDR2 FYNNEI. V lost 4 bases and J 5 bases, leaving 17 bases between the germline ends.

The V gene is TRBV7-2, the J gene TRBJ2-7; 8 bases fit TRBD2. The CDR3 is made up of 14 amino acids. V was clipped by 2 bases and J by 7 bases; unmatched bases: 7. The germline CDR1 and CDR2 sequences are SGHTA and FQGNSA. The CDR3 nucleotides are TGTGCCAGCAGCTTAAACAGCGGGAGTCTTGAGCAGTACTTC. Translating gives CASSLNSGSLEQYF.

Points on this clonotype: The conserved phenylalanine or tryptophan normally closing the CDR3 is absent here, so this likely arose from a read error. The chain carries TRBV11-2 and TRBJ1-1; weak D call: TRBD1 (5 bases). The germline V gene encodes CDR1 SGHAT and CDR2 FQNNGV. The CDR3 covers 12 residues. The ends were cut back, 8 bases at V and 6 bases at J, with 13 bases in the middle. Here the CDR3 DNA reads TGTGCCAGCCAAGGGGTGATTTCTGAAGCTTTCCTT. Residues: CASQGVISEAFL.

This chain joins TRBV25-1 and TRBJ1-3; TRBD1 might be the D (5 bases). Deletions cut 2 bases from V and 0 bases from J, with 11 bases between. The CDR3 is made up of 16 amino acids. Germline V lookup: CDR1 MGHDK, CDR2 SYGVNS. CDR3 amino acids: CASSEDSFFSGNTIYF. The CDR3 DNA reads TGTGCCAGCAGTGAAGACAGCTTCTTCTCTGGAAACACCATATATTTT.

V gene TRBV29-1 combines with J gene TRBJ1-4, with D perhaps matching TRBD1 (6 bases). CDR1 SQVTM and CDR2 ANQGSEA come from the germline V gene. The CDR3 extends over 14 amino acids. The ends were cut back, 4 bases at V and 14 bases at J, with 23 bases in the middle. The CDR3 loop reads CSVGGGASGYRLFF. In nucleotides, the CDR3 is TGCAGCGTTGGCGGGGGGGCCTCCGGGTACAGGCTGTTTTTT.

This clonotype has more than one count but fewer than ten. The CDR3 sequence: CSASWGQEMNQPQHF. CDR3 coding DNA: TGCAGTGCTAGTTGGGGACAGGAAATGAATCAGCCCCAGCATTTT. The rearrangement links TRBV20-1 to TRBJ1-5; TRBD1 aligns across 8 bases. Looked up from germline, CDR1 is DFQATT and CDR2 is SNEGSKA (reference sequence). Trimming at V came to 3 bases and at J to 4 bases, leaving 8 bases not matched to a gene. The CDR3 runs 15 residues.

The chain is built from TRBV19 and TRBJ1-1, with D perhaps TRBD1 (5 bases). The germline gives CDR1 LNHDA, CDR2 SQIVND (reference sequence). This CDR3 comprises 13 residues. V shed 1 base and J shed 6 bases, with 9 bases lying between them. Here the CDR3 DNA reads TGTGCCAGTAGTATAGGCCTGGGGGCTGAAGCTTTCTTT. The encoded protein is CASSIGLGAEAFF. Drawing the rest from reference TRBV19 and TRBJ1-1, the complete variable domain is DGGITQSPKYLFRKEGQNVTLSCEQNLNHDAMYWYRQDPGQGLRLIYYSQIVNDFQKGDIAEGYSVSREKKESFPLTVTSAQKNPTAFYLCASSIGLGAEAFFGQGTRLTVV.

This clonotype was counted ten times or more. The chain couples TRBV24-1 to TRBJ1-1, with D hard to call. The CDR3 sequence is 13 residues long. CDR1 KGHDR and CDR2 SFDVKD come from the germline V gene. Trimming took off 6 bases at V and 1 base at J, with 8 bases between the two ends. CDR3 DNA sequence: TGTGCCACCAGTCTCGGAGGGAACACTGAAGCTTTCTTT. Translation gives CATSLGGNTEAFF.

At least ten counts were recorded for this clonotype. The rearrangement links TRBV7-9 to TRBJ2-5; TRBD1 matches at 9 bases. Trimming cost V 5 bases and J 4 bases; bases outside gene matches: 5. Germline CDR1 is SEHNR and CDR2 is FQNEAQ (reference sequence). This CDR3 is built from 14 residues. The CDR3 bases are TGTGCCAGCAGCCACCGGGACAGGGCAGAGACCCAGTACTTC. Translating gives CASSHRDRAETQYF.

CDR3 amino acids: CASSLEFLPGLAGPKYF. CDR3 sequence (DNA): TGTGCCAGCAGCTTAGAGTTTCTCCCGGGACTAGCGGGTCCTAAGTACTTC. The chain uses TRBV7-9 and TRBJ2-7; 12 bases fit TRBD2. The CDR3 totals 17 residues. The junction had 15 bases not matched to a gene; V was cut back by 1 base and J by 11 bases. The V gene's germline CDR1 is SEHNR and CDR2 FQNEAQ (reference sequence).

For this clonotype: Possible read error: a much larger clone is one base away. The chain joins TRBV2 to TRBJ1-1, with D unclear. Germline V CDR1 and CDR2: SNHLY, FYNNEI. The CDR3 consists of 13 residues. This CDR3 is CASAEQVNTEALF. CDR3 DNA sequence: TGTGCCAGCGCCGAACAAGTGAACACTGAAGCTCTCTTT.

This clonotype has more than one count but fewer than ten. The rearrangement uses TRBV20-1 and TRBJ2-5; D is possibly TRBD1 (6 bases). The CDR3 extends over 14 amino acids. Germline assignment: CDR1 DFQATT and CDR2 SNEGSKA (reference sequence). Trimming cost V 6 bases and J 2 bases, with 16 bases left between them. CDR3 region: CSAEFMDRQETQYF. The CDR3 coding sequence is TGCAGTGCGGAATTTATGGACAGACAAGAGACCCAGTACTTC.

This clonotype was recorded at least ten times. V gene TRBV6-5 combines with J gene TRBJ1-6; D uncertain. The V gene lost 2 bases and the J gene lost 7 bases, with 9 bases spanning the gap. The germline gives CDR1 MNHEY, CDR2 SVGAGI. The CDR3 sequence is 14 residues long. The CDR3 is CASSYRDPNSPLHF. Here the CDR3 DNA reads TGTGCCAGCAGTTACCGCGATCCCAATTCACCCCTCCACTTT.

The chain uses TRBV9 and TRBJ2-3, with TRBD2 identical over 12 bases. This CDR3 is 16 amino acids long. CDR1 and CDR2 (germline): SGDLS, YYNGEE. Germline trimming cut 0 bases from V and 1 base from J; bases unmatched to any gene: 0. The DNA of the CDR3 is TGTGCCAGCAGCGTAGGGACTAGCGGGGGCACAGATACGCAGTATTTT. Protein: CASSVGTSGGTDTQYF.

This chain joins TRBV10-3 and TRBJ2-5; 11 bases are shared with TRBD1. The CDR3 is made up of 14 amino acids. From germline, CDR1 is ENHRY and CDR2 SYGVKD. V gave up 10 bases and J gave up 4 bases; unmatched junction bases: 8. The CDR3 protein is CASRGTGGVETQYF. CDR3 nucleotide sequence: TGTGCCAGCAGGGGGACAGGGGGGGTAGAGACCCAGTACTTC.

The rearrangement uses TRBV25-1 and TRBJ1-4; the D is unclear. Deletions cut 6 bases from V and 1 base from J, with 12 bases between. Germline CDR1 is MGHDK and CDR2 is SYGVNS. This CDR3 region has 15 residues. In DNA form, the CDR3 reads TGTGCCAGCAGGAAATCGGGCGGAACTAATGAAAAACTGTTTTTT. Translating gives CASRKSGGTNEKLFF.

Points on this clonotype: A read error may produce the germline difference seen at one junction end. V and J are TRBV24-1 and TRBJ1-5, with 8 bases fitting TRBD1. This CDR3 has 14 amino acids. CDR1 and CDR2 from the germline V gene are KGHDR and SFDVKD. This chain's CDR3 is CASSFYRGSQPQHF. CDR3 nucleotides: TGTGCCAGCAGTTTCTACAGGGGGAGTCAGCCCCAGCATTTT.

This chain uses TRBV20-1 with TRBJ2-7; 8 bases map to TRBD1. The CDR3 extends over 16 amino acids. Germline CDR1 DFQATT, CDR2 SNEGSKA (reference sequence). Trimming took 2 bases from V and 5 from J; bases not matched to a gene: 14. The CDR3, as DNA: TGCAGTGCTAGAAAGTCGGCCGCAGGGGGCACCGACGAGCAGTACTTC. Translating gives CSARKSAAGGTDEQYF.

Here the CDR3 reads CASSIEASGSYNEQYF. The DNA for the CDR3 is TGTGCCAGTAGTATTGAGGCTAGCGGATCCTACAATGAGCAGTACTTC. The rearrangement uses TRBV19 and TRBJ2-1, with 7 bases lining up with TRBD2. Matching the DNA end better, TRBJ2-7 makes the J call doubtful. The germline CDR1 and CDR2 sequences are LNHDA and SQIVND (reference sequence). The CDR3 sequence is 16 residues long.

The V gene is TRBV6-6, the J gene TRBJ1-1, with TRBD1 as a possible D gene (6 bases). CDR1 MNHNY and CDR2 SVGAGI come from the germline V gene (reference sequence). The V end was cut by 6 bases, the J end by 3 bases, with 17 bases between. The CDR3 is 15 amino acids. This chain's CDR3 is CASSPNRVFDTEAFF. The CDR3 DNA follows: TGTGCCAGCAGCCCGAACAGGGTTTTTGACACTGAAGCTTTCTTT.

J is TRBJ2-2 and V is TRBV7-9; D is ambiguous. The CDR3 loop spans 14 amino acids. The V gene lost 3 bases and the J gene lost 5 bases, with 10 bases spanning the gap. Germline V gene data show CDR1 as SEHNR and CDR2 as FQNEAQ (reference sequence). This CDR3 is CASSFTASTGELFF. The CDR3 bases are TGTGCCAGCAGCTTCACAGCCTCAACCGGGGAGCTGTTTTTT.

V is TRBV7-9 and J is TRBJ2-1; TRBD2 agrees at 9 bases. The germline gives CDR1 SEHNR, CDR2 FQNEAQ (reference sequence). This CDR3 has 16 residues. V lost 5 bases to trimming and J lost 4 bases; unmatched junction nucleotides: 9. The chain's CDR3 is CASSPDRLAAYNEQFF. CDR3 nucleotides: TGTGCCAGCAGCCCGGATAGACTAGCGGCATACAATGAGCAGTTCTTC.

This chain links TRBV20-1 with TRBJ2-7, with 9 bases fitting TRBD1. The CDR3 is made up of 14 amino acids. V shed 2 bases and J 5 bases; nucleotides not matched to a gene: 7. Per germline, CDR1 DFQATT and CDR2 SNEGSKA (reference sequence). The CDR3 DNA sequence: TGCAGTGCTAGACCGGACAGGGGTATCCACGAGCAGTACTTC. It specifies CSARPDRGIHEQYF.

This clonotype was seen more than once but under ten times. The chain joins TRBV4-1 to TRBJ1-1; 8 bases fit TRBD1. This CDR3 contains 15 residues. Losses at the gene ends were 4 bases for V and 4 bases for J; bases not matched to a gene: 8. Germline-derived CDR1 and CDR2 are MGHRA and YSYEKL. The CDR3 DNA is TGCGCCAGCAGCCTCCCCAGGGGGCTCGTCACTGAAGCTTTCTTT. It translates to CASSLPRGLVTEAFF.

There are many counts of this clonotype. The J gene is TRBJ2-7, the V gene TRBV7-8; 7 bases are a match to TRBD1. The J segment lost 6 bases and the V segment lost 1 base, leaving 12 bases of the junction unmatched. Germline V gives CDR1 SGHVS, CDR2 FQNEAQ. This CDR3 comprises 16 residues. The CDR3 is CASSLVPRQGDREQYF. The CDR3 DNA follows: TGTGCCAGCAGCTTAGTCCCACGACAGGGAGATCGCGAGCAGTACTTC.